This T cell receptor (beta chain) was found in a study of blood T cell repertoires in COVID-19. The overall study: Acute and convalescent COVID-19 samples came from the United States, Italy and Spain. Sources were T cells, B-cell-depleted T cells, or PBMCs; the material itself was cDNA or gDNA.

Authors' analysis steps: Amplifying reference gene primers gave estimates of nucleated cell counts. The method was immunoSEQ multiplex PCR; TCRdb's version includes in-frame clones alone and lacks a portion of them. V, J and clone size derive from that table, while D and trimming were established from the DNA sequence. The sample yields 30,000 or so clones, 85% to 90% seen once. The CDR3 is 17 amino acids. Germline lookup yields CDR1 MNHEY and CDR2 SMNVEV (reference sequence). V was clipped by 5 bases and J by 4 bases, with 22 bases between them. Sequencing was carried out using peripheral blood. V and J are TRBV27 and TRBJ2-3; perhaps TRBD1 as D (6 bases). The clonotype comes from a human donor in a cohort sampled during active COVID-19. The DNA for the CDR3 is TGTGCCAGCAGTCCGAGCAGGGGACCCAAGGGGGCAGATACGCAGTATTTT. It yields the protein CASSPSRGPKGADTQYF.